This T cell receptor (beta chain) was retrieved from a study of beta chain features in type 1 diabetes. Whole-study findings and limits: Patients' naive, central memory and regulatory TCRB repertoires appeared more alike than those of healthy donors. Here, the possible influence of HLA type (on TCRB rearrangement) remained unresolved.

CDR3 size: 19 residues. Germline CDR1 is SGHTA and CDR2 is FQGNSA. Trimming shortened V by 3 bases and J by 0 bases, and 18 bases separated the two germline ends. This clone came up a few times. Its antigen is not known. The study reverse transcribed the entire isolated RNA, so it sequenced expressed TCRB transcripts. The protocol was immunoSEQ multiplex PCR, while the TCRdb copy is restricted to in-frame clones and leaves out a portion. The table has 110,000 to 150,000 clones, about a tenth seen once. CD4+ naive, central memory, regulatory and stem cell-like memory cells were sorted via CD45RO/CCR7/CD25/CD127/CD95/CD27.

The chain is built from TRBV7-2 and TRBJ2-6; D may be TRBD1 (5 bases). The TCR comes from a man younger than 30 in good health. The specimen was central memory CD4+ T cells from blood. CDR3: CASSFGKRGPSSGANVLTF. Written as DNA, the CDR3 is TGTGCCAGCAGCTTTGGGAAAAGGGGCCCTAGCTCTGGGGCCAACGTCCTGACTTTC.